This T cell receptor (beta chain) was identified in a study of blood T cell repertoires in COVID-19. Study details: There were acute and convalescent COVID-19 samples, and they came from the United States, Italy and Spain. From T cells, B-cell-depleted T cells, or PBMCs came the material, which was cDNA or gDNA.

CDR3 size: 15 residues. Germline trimming cut 1 base from V and 2 bases from J; bases unmatched to any gene: 2. Germline V gene sequence: CDR1 LNHDA, CDR2 SQIVND (reference sequence). Original processing notes: Using reference gene primer amplification, nucleated cell counts were estimated. Produced via immunoSEQ multiplex PCR; TCRdb's table is partial and in-frame only. V, J and clone size reflect that table, while D and trimming were determined from the DNA. The sample includes some 100,000 clones, about 81% seen only once; the top ten take 17%. The V gene is TRBV19, the J gene TRBJ1-2, with TRBD1 matching over 9 bases. The TCR originated in a woman in her sixties with acute or convalescent COVID-19. Sequencing was carried out using peripheral blood. Written as DNA, the CDR3 is TGTGCCAGTAGTATAGTGGGGACAGGGAACTATGGCTACACCTTC. Encoded protein: CASSIVGTGNYGYTF.